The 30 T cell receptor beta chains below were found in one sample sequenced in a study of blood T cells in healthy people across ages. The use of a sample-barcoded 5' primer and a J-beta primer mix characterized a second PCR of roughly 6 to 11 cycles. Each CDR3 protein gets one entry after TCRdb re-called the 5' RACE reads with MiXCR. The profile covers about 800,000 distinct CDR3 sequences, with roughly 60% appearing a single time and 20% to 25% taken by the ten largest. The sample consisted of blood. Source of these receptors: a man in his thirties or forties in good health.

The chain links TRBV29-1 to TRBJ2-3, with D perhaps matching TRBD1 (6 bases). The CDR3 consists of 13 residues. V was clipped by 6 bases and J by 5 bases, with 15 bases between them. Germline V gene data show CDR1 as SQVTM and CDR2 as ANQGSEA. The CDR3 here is CSVSGQHRDTQYF. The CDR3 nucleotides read TGCAGCGTGAGCGGACAGCACCGAGATACGCAGTATTTT.

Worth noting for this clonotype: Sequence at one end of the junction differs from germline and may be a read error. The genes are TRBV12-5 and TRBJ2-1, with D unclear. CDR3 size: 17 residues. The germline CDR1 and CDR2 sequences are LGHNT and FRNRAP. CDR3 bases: TGTGCTAGTGGTTTCCCTAGTTCCGGAGATTCCTACAATGCGCAGTTCTTC. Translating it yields CASGFPSSGDSYNAQFF.

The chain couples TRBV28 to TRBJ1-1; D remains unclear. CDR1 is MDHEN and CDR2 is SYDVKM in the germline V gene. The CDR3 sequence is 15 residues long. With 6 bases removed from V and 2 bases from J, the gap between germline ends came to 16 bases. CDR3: CASSRRASLNTEAFF. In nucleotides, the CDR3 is TGTGCCAGCAGCCGGAGGGCCAGTCTTAACACTGAAGCTTTCTTT.

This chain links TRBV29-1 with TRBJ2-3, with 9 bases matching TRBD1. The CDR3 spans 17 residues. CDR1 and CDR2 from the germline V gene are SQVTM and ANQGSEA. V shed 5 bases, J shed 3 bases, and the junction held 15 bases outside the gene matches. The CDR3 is CSVLSPHRDRVTDTQYF. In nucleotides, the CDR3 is TGCAGCGTTCTCTCCCCCCACCGGGACAGGGTTACAGATACGCAGTATTTT.

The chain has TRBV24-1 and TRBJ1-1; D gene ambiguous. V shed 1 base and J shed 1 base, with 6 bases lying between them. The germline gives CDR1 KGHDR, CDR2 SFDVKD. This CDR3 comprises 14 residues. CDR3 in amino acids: CATSDFGRNTEAFF. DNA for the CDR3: TGTGCCACCAGTGATTTTGGGAGGAACACTGAAGCTTTCTTT.

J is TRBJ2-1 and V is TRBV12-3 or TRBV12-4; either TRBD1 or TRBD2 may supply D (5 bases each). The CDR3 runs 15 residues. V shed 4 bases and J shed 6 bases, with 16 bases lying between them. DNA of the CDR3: TGTGCCAGCAGTTCGTCGGGACGGACGTCCAATGAGCAGTTCTTC. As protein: CASSSSGRTSNEQFF.

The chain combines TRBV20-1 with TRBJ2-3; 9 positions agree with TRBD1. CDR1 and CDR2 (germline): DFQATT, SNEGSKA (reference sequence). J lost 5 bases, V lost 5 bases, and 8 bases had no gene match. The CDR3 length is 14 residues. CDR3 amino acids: CSAGDRVVIDTQYF. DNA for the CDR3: TGCAGTGCTGGGGACAGGGTAGTAATAGATACGCAGTATTTT.

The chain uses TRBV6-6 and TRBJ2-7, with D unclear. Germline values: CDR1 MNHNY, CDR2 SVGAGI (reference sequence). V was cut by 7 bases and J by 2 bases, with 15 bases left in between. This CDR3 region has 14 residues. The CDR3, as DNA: TGTGCCAGCACCAGAAGGCAGCCTACCTACGAGCAGTACTTC. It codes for CASTRRQPTYEQYF.

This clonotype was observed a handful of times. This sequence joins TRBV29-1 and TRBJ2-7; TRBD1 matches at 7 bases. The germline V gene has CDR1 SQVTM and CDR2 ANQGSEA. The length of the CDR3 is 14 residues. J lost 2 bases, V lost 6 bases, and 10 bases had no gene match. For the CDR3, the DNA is TGCAGCGTGGTTCCACAGGGGAAGACCTACGAGCAGTACTTC. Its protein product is CSVVPQGKTYEQYF.

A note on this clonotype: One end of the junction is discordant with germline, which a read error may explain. The DNA of the CDR3 is TGTGCCAGCAGTCCCCAGGGGGCAGCTGGGGCCAACATCCTGACTTTC. Amino acid sequence: CASSPQGAAGANILTF. The chain recombines TRBV12-3 or TRBV12-4 with TRBJ2-6; the match to TRBD1 covers 8 bases. The length of the CDR3 is 16 residues.

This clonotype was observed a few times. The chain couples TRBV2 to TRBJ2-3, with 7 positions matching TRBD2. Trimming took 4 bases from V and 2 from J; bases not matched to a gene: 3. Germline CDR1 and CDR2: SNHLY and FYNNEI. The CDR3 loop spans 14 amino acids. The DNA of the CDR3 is TGTGCCAGCAGTGCTGGGGGGGACACAGATACGCAGTATTTT. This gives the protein CASSAGGDTDTQYF.

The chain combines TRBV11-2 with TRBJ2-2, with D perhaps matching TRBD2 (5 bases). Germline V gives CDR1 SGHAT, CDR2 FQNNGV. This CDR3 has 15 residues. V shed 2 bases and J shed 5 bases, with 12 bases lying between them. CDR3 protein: CASSLNIERTGELFF. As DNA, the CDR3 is TGTGCCAGCAGCTTAAATATAGAGCGGACCGGGGAGCTGTTTTTT.

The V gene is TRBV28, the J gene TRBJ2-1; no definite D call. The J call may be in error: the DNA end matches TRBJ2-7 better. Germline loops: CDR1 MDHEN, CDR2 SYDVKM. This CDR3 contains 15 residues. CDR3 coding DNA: TGTGCCAGCAGTTTATTCGGGCCGATAAGCAATGAGCAGTACTTC. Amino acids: CASSLFGPISNEQYF.

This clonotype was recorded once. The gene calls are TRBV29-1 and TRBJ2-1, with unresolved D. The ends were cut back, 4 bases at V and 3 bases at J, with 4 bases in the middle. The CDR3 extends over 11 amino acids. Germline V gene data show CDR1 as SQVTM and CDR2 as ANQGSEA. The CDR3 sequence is CSVGFYNEQFF. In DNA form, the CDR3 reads TGCAGCGTTGGTTTCTACAATGAGCAGTTCTTC.

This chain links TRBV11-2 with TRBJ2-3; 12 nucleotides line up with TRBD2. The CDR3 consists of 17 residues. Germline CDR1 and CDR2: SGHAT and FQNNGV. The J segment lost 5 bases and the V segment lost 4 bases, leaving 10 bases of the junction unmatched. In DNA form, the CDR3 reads TGTGCCAGCAGCTCCCGTCCCCCGACTAGCGGGAGAGATACGCAGTATTTT. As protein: CASSSRPPTSGRDTQYF. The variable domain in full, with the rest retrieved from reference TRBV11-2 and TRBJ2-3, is EAGVAQSPRYKIIEKRQSVAFWCNPISGHATLYWYQQILGQGPKLLIQFQNNGVVDDSQLPKDRFSAERLKGVDSTLKIQPAKLEDSAVYLCASSSRPPTSGRDTQYFGPGTRLTVL.

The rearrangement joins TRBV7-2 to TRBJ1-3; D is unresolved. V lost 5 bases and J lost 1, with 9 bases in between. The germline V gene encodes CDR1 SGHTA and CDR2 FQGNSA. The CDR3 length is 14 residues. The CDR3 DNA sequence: TGTGCCAGCAGCAGTGACGTTTCTGGAAACACCATATATTTT. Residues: CASSSDVSGNTIYF.

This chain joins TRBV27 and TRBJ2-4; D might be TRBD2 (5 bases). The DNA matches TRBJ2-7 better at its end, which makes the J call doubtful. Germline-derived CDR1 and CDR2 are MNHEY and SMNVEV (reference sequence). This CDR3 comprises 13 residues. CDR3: CASSPTDWGEQYF. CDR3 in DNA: TGTGCCAGCAGCCCAACGGACTGGGGCGAGCAGTACTTC.

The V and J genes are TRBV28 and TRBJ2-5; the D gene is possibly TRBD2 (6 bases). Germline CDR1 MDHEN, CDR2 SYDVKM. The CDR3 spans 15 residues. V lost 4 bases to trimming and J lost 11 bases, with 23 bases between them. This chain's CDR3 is CASSSTSGIPGEQYF. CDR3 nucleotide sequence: TGTGCCAGCAGTTCAACATCGGGAATTCCGGGAGAGCAGTACTTC.

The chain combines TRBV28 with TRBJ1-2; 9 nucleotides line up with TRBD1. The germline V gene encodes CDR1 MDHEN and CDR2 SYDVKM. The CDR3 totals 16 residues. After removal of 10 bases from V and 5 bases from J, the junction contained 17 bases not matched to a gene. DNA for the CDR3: TGTGCCATCCCAGGGCGAGGGACAGGGACCTCATATGGCTACACCTTC. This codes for CAIPGRGTGTSYGYTF.

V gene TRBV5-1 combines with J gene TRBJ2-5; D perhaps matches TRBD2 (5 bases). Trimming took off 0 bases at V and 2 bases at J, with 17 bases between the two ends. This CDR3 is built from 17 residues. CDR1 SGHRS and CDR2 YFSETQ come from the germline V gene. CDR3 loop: CASSLASAGGVQETQYF. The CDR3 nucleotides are TGCGCCAGCAGCTTGGCTTCGGCAGGAGGTGTACAAGAGACCCAGTACTTC.

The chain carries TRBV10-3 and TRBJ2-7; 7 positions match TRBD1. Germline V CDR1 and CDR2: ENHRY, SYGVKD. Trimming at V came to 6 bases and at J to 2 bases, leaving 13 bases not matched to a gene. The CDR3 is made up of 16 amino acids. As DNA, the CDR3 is TGTGCCATCAGGGGGGCTTCAGGACAGGCGGCCTACGAGCAGTACTTC. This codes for CAIRGASGQAAYEQYF.

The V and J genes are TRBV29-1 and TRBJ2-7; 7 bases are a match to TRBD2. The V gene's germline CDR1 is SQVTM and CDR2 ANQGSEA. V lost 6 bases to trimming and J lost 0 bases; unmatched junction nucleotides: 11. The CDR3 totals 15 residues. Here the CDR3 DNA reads TGCAGCGTCCGATCCGGGGGGAAACCCTCCTACGAGCAGTACTTC. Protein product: CSVRSGGKPSYEQYF.

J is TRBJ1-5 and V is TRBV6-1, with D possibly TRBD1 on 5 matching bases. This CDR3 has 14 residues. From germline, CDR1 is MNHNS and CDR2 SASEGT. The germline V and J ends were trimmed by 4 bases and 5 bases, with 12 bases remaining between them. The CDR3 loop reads CASSARDGDQPQHF. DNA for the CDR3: TGTGCCAGCAGTGCTCGGGACGGTGATCAGCCCCAGCATTTT.

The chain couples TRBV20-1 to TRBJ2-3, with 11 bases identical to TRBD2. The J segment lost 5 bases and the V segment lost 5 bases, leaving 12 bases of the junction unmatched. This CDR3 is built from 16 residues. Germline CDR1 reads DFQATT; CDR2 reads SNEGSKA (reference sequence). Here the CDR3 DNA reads TGCAGTGCTCGCGGACTAGCGGGCGGACCGAAAGATACGCAGTATTTT. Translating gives CSARGLAGGPKDTQYF.

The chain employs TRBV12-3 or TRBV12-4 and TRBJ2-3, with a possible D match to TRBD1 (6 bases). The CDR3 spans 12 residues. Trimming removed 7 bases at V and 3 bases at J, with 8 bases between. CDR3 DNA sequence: TGTGCCAGCACCAGGGGAACAGATACGCAGTATTTT. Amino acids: CASTRGTDTQYF.

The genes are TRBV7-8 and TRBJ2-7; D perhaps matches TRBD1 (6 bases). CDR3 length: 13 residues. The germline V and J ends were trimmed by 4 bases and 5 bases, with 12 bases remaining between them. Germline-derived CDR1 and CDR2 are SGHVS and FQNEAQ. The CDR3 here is CASSSGTRDEQYF. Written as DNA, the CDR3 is TGTGCCAGCAGCTCCGGGACAAGGGACGAGCAGTACTTC.

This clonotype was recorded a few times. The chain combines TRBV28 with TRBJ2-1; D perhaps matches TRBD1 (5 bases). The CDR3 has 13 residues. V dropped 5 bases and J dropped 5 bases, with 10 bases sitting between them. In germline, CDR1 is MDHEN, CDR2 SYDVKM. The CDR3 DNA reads TGTGCCAGCAGTACTAACAGGAACAATGAGCAGTTCTTC. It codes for CASSTNRNNEQFF. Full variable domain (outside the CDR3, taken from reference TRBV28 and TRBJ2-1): DVKVTQSSRYLVKRTGEKVFLECVQDMDHENMFWYRQDPGLGLRLIYFSYDVKMKEKGDIPEGYSVSREKKERFSLILESASTNQTSMYLCASSTNRNNEQFFGPGTRLTVL.

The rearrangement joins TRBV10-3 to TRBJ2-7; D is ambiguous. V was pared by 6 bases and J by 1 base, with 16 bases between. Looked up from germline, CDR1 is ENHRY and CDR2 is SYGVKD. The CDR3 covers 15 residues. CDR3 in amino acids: CAISPGPVFSYEQYF. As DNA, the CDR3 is TGTGCCATCAGCCCCGGACCTGTGTTTTCCTACGAGCAGTACTTC.

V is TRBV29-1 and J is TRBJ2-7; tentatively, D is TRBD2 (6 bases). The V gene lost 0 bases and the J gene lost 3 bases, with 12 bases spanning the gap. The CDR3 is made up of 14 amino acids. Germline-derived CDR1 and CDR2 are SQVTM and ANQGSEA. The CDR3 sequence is CSVEDPGGVYEQYF. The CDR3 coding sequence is TGCAGCGTTGAAGATCCCGGGGGAGTCTACGAGCAGTACTTC.

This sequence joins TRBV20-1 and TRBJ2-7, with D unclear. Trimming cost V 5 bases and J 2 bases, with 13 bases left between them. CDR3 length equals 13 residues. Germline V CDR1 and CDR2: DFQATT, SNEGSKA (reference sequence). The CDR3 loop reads CSAPTTRTYEQYF. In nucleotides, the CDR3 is TGCAGTGCTCCAACGACCAGAACCTACGAGCAGTACTTC.